These 20 T cell receptor beta chains share one sample of origin, sequenced in a study of response to subunit inactivated influenza vaccine. TCRdb used MiXCR to reprocess the RT-PCR reads, holding one entry per CDR3 protein. The top ten clones hold roughly 11% of a sample with hundreds of thousands of distinct CDR3 sequences, roughly 18% of them seen once. The specimen was PBMCs from blood, collected roughly 5 days after vaccination. The receptor source for this set is a man aged 50 to 60 who received an inactivated influenza vaccine.

This chain links TRBV29-1 with TRBJ2-1, with 14 bases matching TRBD2. Per the germline V gene, CDR1 is SQVTM and CDR2 is ANQGSEA. This CDR3 is 15 amino acids long. V was clipped by 6 bases and J by 8 bases; unmatched bases: 9. For the CDR3, the DNA is TGCAGCGTCGTCAGGGGACTAGCGGGAGTGCATGAGCAGTTCTTC. It encodes CSVVRGLAGVHEQFF.

This chain uses TRBV7-9 with TRBJ2-5; the D is unclear. V was clipped by 5 bases and J by 7 bases, with 17 bases between them. Germline V gene data show CDR1 as SEHNR and CDR2 as FQNEAQ (reference sequence). The CDR3 is 14 amino acids. The CDR3 sequence: CASSHISPSVTQYF. In DNA form, the CDR3 reads TGTGCCAGCAGCCACATAAGTCCCTCAGTGACCCAGTACTTC.

The chain joins TRBV3-1 to TRBJ2-1; tentative D call: TRBD2 (6 bases). V was trimmed by 3 bases and J by 8 bases, leaving 17 bases between them. From germline, CDR1 is LGHDT and CDR2 YNNKEL (reference sequence). CDR3 length equals 15 residues. CDR3 bases: TGTGCCAGCAGCCATACTTCTGGAGGGCACTATGAGCAGTTCTTC. Translating gives CASSHTSGGHYEQFF.

This chain connects TRBV4-2 to TRBJ2-6, with D perhaps TRBD1 (7 bases). V lost 4 bases, J lost 2 bases, and 18 bases lay in between. Looked up from germline, CDR1 is LGHNA and CDR2 is YNFKEQ. This CDR3 is 18 amino acids long. The CDR3 sequence: CASSPFRGASTGANVLTF. The CDR3 DNA reads TGTGCCAGCAGCCCGTTCAGGGGGGCCTCTACTGGGGCCAACGTCCTGACTTTC.

This clonotype was counted ten times or more. CDR3 nucleotides: TGTGCCAGCAGTGGGGGCCACGGATGGGGCACAGATACGCAGTATTTT. Its protein is CASSGGHGWGTDTQYF. V and J are TRBV28 and TRBJ2-3, with a weak D call TRBD1 (6 bases). The CDR3 contains 16 residues. The V end was cut by 5 bases, the J end by 1 base, with 16 bases between. CDR1 is MDHEN, CDR2 SYDVKM, per germline.

The chain couples TRBV9 to TRBJ2-2; 16 positions match TRBD2. Germline CDR1 SGDLS, CDR2 YYNGEE. The CDR3 extends over 18 amino acids. Germline trimming cut 4 bases from V and 3 bases from J; bases unmatched to any gene: 6. CDR3 nucleotide sequence: TGTGCCAGCAGCCCGGGACTAGCGGGAGGGACTCACACCGGGGAGCTGTTTTTT. This encodes CASSPGLAGGTHTGELFF.

The J gene is TRBJ2-1, the V gene TRBV7-3; 7 bases fit TRBD2. The V segment lost 1 base and the J segment 0 bases; nucleotides outside the gene matches: 3. The germline V gene has CDR1 SGHTA and CDR2 FQGTGA. CDR3 length: 16 amino acids. DNA for the CDR3: TGTGCCAGCAGCTTAATGGGGGGGAGCTCCTACAATGAGCAGTTCTTC. This gives the protein CASSLMGGSSYNEQFF.

This clonotype came up a few times. The rearrangement joins TRBV7-8 to TRBJ2-5; TRBD2 matches 12 bases. V gave up 5 bases and J gave up 2 bases; unmatched junction bases: 6. The CDR3 runs to 16 residues. Germline assignment: CDR1 SGHVS and CDR2 FQNEAQ. As DNA, the CDR3 is TGTGCCAGCAGCCAACGGACTAGCGGGGTACAAGAGACCCAGTACTTC. It is translated as CASSQRTSGVQETQYF.

In this sample, this clonotype turned up a few times. The genes are TRBV10-3 and TRBJ2-1; TRBD2 agrees at 10 bases. Trimming cost V 0 bases and J 12 bases; bases outside gene matches: 5. CDR1 is ENHRY, CDR2 SYGVKD, per germline. The CDR3 totals 14 residues. CDR3 nucleotides: TGTGCCATCAGTGAGTCACTAGCGGGGTCGTTGCAGTTCTTC. This translates into CAISESLAGSLQFF.

The CDR3 sequence: CASSYGLAGGQQYF. In DNA form, the CDR3 reads TGTGCCAGCAGTTACGGTCTAGCGGGGGGCCAGCAGTATTTT. The chain employs TRBV6-2 or TRBV6-3 and TRBJ2-3; 11 positions agree with TRBD2. V lost 2 bases to trimming and J lost 11 bases; unmatched junction nucleotides: 6. This CDR3 is 14 amino acids long. Germline V CDR1 and CDR2: MNHEY, SVGEGT.

This clonotype was detected only a few times. V and J are TRBV12-3 or TRBV12-4 and TRBJ1-4; D unresolved. The CDR3 contains 12 residues. V was clipped by 5 bases and J by 6 bases, with 7 bases between them. The CDR3 region has the DNA TGTGCCAGCAGTCGGACGGATGAAAAACTGTTTTTT. Protein: CASSRTDEKLFF.

This clonotype was seen many times. The chain employs TRBV6-2 or TRBV6-3 and TRBJ2-3, with 7 nucleotides matching TRBD1. The J segment lost 6 bases and the V segment lost 8 bases, leaving 20 bases of the junction unmatched. The CDR3 is made up of 17 amino acids. Germline CDR1 MNHEY, CDR2 SVGEGT. This CDR3 is CASRDSKTSTITDTQYF. The CDR3, as DNA: TGTGCCAGCCGGGACAGCAAGACCTCAACGATCACTGATACGCAGTATTTT.

Only a few counts were recorded for this clonotype. This chain links TRBV9 with TRBJ2-3, with 7 nucleotides matching TRBD2. This CDR3 spans 16 amino acids. The germline CDR1 and CDR2 sequences are SGDLS and YYNGEE. The ends lost 1 base at V and 2 bases at J; junction bases unmatched: 7. The CDR3: CASSVSVGGITDTQYF. The CDR3, as DNA: TGTGCCAGCAGCGTAAGCGTGGGAGGGATCACAGATACGCAGTATTTT.

Only a few counts were recorded for this clonotype. The rearrangement uses TRBV12-3 or TRBV12-4 and TRBJ2-6; D ambiguous. Trimming removed 10 bases from V and 4 bases from J, with 11 bases in between. The CDR3 runs 13 residues. CDR3 in DNA: TGTGCCATTCCCTCCTCCGGGGCCAACGTCCTGACTTTC. Its protein is CAIPSSGANVLTF.

The chain has TRBV4-1 and TRBJ2-6; D may correspond to TRBD1 or TRBD2 (5 bases each). CDR3 size: 16 residues. Germline V CDR1 and CDR2: MGHRA, YSYEKL. Trimming cost V 8 bases and J 4 bases, with 18 bases left between them. The CDR3 DNA reads as TGCGCCAGCGGTGGGGCAGGGACGATCGGGGCCAACGTCCTGACTTTC. It specifies CASGGAGTIGANVLTF.

This clonotype has just a few counts. The chain recombines TRBV10-3 with TRBJ2-1; 12 positions match TRBD2. V was pared by 10 bases and J by 3 bases, with 4 bases of the junction left unmatched. Germline CDR1 is ENHRY and CDR2 is SYGVKD. The CDR3 totals 14 residues. CDR3 bases: TGTGCCAGCAAGACTAGCGGGGGCTACAATGAGCAGTTCTTC. Amino acid sequence: CASKTSGGYNEQFF.

This clonotype turned up a few times. V and J are TRBV12-3 or TRBV12-4 and TRBJ1-2, with TRBD1 as a possible D gene (6 bases). CDR3 length: 14 amino acids. The V gene lost 5 bases and the J gene lost 7 bases, with 17 bases spanning the gap. The CDR3 bases are TGTGCCAGCAGTCTTGAACACAGGGCTTCTGGCTACACCTTC. This gives the protein CASSLEHRASGYTF.

This clonotype was counted many times. This sequence joins TRBV4-3 and TRBJ2-5; D tentatively reads TRBD1 or TRBD2 (5 bases each). CDR3 length: 16 residues. Germline V gene sequence: CDR1 LGHNA, CDR2 YSLEER. Trimming stripped 3 bases from V and 3 bases from J, with 17 bases between. The CDR3 region is CASSQHPGTVEETQYF. In DNA form, the CDR3 reads TGCGCCAGCAGCCAGCACCCCGGGACCGTGGAAGAGACCCAGTACTTC.

This clonotype was detected only a few times. The chain joins TRBV27 to TRBJ1-6; D possibly corresponds to TRBD1 (5 bases). Germline lookup yields CDR1 MNHEY and CDR2 SMNVEV (reference sequence). The CDR3 totals 15 residues. The ends were cut back, 5 bases at V and 7 bases at J, with 15 bases in the middle. CDR3 DNA: TGTGCCAGCAGTCCCTCGGGACGGAAGAATTCACCCCTCCACTTT. Protein product: CASSPSGRKNSPLHF.

The rearrangement uses TRBV12-3 or TRBV12-4 and TRBJ2-3; D remains ambiguous. Trimming pared 5 bases from V and 7 bases from J, leaving 13 bases between. The CDR3 has 13 residues. The CDR3 nucleotides are TGTGCCAGCAGTGTGAGTCCGGAATATACGCAGTATTTT. The encoded protein is CASSVSPEYTQYF.